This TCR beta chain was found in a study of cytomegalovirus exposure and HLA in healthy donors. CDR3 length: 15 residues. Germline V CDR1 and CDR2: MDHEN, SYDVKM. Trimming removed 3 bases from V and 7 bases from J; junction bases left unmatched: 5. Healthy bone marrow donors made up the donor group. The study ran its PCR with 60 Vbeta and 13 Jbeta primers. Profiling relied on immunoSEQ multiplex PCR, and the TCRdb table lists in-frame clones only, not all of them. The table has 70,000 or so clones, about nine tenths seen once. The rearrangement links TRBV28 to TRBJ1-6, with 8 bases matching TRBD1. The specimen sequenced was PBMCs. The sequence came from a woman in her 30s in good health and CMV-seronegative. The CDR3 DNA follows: TGTGCCAGCAGTTTTCCCCAGGGGGCGAATTCACCCCTCCACTTT. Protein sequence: CASSFPQGANSPLHF. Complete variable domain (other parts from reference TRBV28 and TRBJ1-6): DVKVTQSSRYLVKRTGEKVFLECVQDMDHENMFWYRQDPGLGLRLIYFSYDVKMKEKGDIPEGYSVSREKKERFSLILESASTNQTSMYLCASSFPQGANSPLHFGNGTRLTVT.